Described below is a single T cell receptor beta chain sequence and its context. Assay: immunoSEQ multiplex PCR; the TCRdb copy retains only in-frame clones and omits some. Found here are 130,000 or so clones, 91% of them singletons; the top ten hold over 6%. The data derive from a study of control samples from healthy donors and cancer patients. The CDR3 has 16 amino acids. In germline, CDR1 is SEHNR, CDR2 FQNEAQ (reference sequence). The J segment lost 5 bases and the V segment lost 3 bases, leaving 8 bases of the junction unmatched. This sequence joins TRBV7-9 and TRBJ2-2, with TRBD2 identical over 8 bases. The sequenced sample consisted of blood. The sequence came from a man younger than 35 in good health. The CDR3 DNA sequence: TGTGCCAGCAGCTTGCGGGCGGGGGGTGATACCGGGGAGCTGTTTTTT. This encodes CASSLRAGGDTGELFF.